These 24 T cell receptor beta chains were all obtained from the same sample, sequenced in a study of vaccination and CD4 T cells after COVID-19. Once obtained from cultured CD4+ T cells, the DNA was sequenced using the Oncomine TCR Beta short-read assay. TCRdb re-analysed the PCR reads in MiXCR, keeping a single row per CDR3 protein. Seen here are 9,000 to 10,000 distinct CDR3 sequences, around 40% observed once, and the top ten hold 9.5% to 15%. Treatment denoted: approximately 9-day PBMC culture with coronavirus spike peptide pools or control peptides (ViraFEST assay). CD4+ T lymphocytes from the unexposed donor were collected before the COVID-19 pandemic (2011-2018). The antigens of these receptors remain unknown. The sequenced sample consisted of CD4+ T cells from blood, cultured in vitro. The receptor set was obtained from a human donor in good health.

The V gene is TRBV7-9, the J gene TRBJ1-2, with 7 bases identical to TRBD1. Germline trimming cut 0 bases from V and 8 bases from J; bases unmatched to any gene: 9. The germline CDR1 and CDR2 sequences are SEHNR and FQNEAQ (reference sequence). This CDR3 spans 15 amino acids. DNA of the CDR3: TGTGCCAGCAGCTTAGCGGGTAGACAGGGTAACGGCTACACCTTC. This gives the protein CASSLAGRQGNGYTF.

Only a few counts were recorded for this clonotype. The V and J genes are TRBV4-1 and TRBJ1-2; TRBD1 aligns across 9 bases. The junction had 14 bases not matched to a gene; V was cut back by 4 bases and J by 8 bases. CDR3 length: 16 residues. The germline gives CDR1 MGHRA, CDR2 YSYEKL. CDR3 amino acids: CASSRSHTQGAWGYTF. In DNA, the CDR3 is TGCGCCAGCAGCCGCTCCCATACACAGGGGGCTTGGGGCTACACCTTC.

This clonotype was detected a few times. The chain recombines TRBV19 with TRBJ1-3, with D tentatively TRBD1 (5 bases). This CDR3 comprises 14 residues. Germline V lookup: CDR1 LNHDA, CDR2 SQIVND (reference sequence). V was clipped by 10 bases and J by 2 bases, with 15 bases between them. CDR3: CATRAEGTGNTIYF. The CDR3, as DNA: TGTGCCACCCGCGCAGAGGGGACTGGAAACACCATATATTTT. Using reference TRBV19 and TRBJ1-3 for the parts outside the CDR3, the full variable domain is DGGITQSPKYLFRKEGQNVTLSCEQNLNHDAMYWYRQDPGQGLRLIYYSQIVNDFQKGDIAEGYSVSREKKESFPLTVTSAQKNPTAFYLCATRAEGTGNTIYFGEGSWLTVV.

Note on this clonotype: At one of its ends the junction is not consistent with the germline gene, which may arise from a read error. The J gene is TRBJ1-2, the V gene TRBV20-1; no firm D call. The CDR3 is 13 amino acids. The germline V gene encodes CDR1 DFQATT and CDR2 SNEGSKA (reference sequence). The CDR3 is CSARAGPPWGYTF. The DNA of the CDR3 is TGCAGTGCAAGAGCCGGGCCCCCCTGGGGCTACACCTTC.

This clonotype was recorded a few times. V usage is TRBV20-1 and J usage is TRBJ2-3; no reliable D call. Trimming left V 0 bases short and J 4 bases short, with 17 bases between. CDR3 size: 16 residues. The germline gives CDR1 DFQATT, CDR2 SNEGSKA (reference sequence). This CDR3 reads CSARDRRLEASDTQYF. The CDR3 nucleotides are TGCAGTGCTAGAGATCGAAGGCTAGAGGCCTCAGATACGCAGTATTTT.

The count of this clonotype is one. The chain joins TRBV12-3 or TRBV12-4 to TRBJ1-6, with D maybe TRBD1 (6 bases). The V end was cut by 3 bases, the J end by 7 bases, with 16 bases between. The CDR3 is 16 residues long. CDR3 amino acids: CASSLYRALGNSPLHF. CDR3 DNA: TGTGCCAGCAGTTTGTACAGGGCCTTGGGAAATTCACCCCTCCACTTT.

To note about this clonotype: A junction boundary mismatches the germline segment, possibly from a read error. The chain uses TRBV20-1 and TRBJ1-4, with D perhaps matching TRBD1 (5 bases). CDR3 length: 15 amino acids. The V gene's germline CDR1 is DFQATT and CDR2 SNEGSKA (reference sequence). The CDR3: CSAGDSGEANEKLFF. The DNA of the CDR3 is TGCAGTGCTGGAGACTCGGGGGAGGCTAATGAAAAACTGTTTTTT.

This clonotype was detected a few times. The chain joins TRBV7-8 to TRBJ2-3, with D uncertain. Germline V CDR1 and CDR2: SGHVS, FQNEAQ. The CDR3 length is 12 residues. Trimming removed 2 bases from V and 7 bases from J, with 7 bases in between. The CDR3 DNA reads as TGTGCCAGCAGCTTAAATGGAAATACGCAGTATTTT. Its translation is CASSLNGNTQYF. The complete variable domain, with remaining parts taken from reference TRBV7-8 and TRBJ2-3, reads GAGVSQSPRYKVAKRGQDVALRCDPISGHVSLFWYQQALGQGPEFLTYFQNEAQLDKSGLPSDRFFAERPEGSVSTLKIQRTQQEDSAVYLCASSLNGNTQYFGPGTRLTVL.

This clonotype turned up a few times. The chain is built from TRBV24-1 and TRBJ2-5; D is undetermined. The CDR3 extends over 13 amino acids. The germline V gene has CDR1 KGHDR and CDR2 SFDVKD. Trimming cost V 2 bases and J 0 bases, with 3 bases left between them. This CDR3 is CATSDSDQETQYF. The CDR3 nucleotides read TGTGCCACCAGTGATTCCGACCAAGAGACCCAGTACTTC.

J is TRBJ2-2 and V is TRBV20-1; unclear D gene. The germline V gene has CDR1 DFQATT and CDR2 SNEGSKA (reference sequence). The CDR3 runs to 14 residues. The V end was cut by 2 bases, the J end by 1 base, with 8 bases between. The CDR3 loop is CSARTQLNTGELFF. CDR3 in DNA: TGCAGTGCTAGAACACAGCTGAACACCGGGGAGCTGTTTTTT.

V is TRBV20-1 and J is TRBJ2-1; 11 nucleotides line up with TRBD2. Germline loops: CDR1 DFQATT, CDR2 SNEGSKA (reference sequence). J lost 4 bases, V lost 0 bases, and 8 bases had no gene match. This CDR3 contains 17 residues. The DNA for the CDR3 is TGCAGTGCTAGAGATTGGTCTAGCGGGGGGAAATACAATGAGCAGTTCTTC. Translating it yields CSARDWSSGGKYNEQFF.

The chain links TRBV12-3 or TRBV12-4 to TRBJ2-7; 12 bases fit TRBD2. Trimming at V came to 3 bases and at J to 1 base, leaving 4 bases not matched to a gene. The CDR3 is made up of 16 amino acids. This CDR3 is CASSFGTSGPSYEQYF. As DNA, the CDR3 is TGTGCCAGCAGTTTCGGGACTAGCGGGCCATCCTACGAGCAGTACTTC.

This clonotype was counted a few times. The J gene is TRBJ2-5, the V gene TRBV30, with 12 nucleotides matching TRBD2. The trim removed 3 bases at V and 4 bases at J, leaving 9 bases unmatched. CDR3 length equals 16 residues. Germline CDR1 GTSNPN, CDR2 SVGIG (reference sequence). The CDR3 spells CAWSVHRLAGVETQYF. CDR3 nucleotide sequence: TGTGCCTGGAGCGTCCATAGACTAGCGGGAGTAGAGACCCAGTACTTC.

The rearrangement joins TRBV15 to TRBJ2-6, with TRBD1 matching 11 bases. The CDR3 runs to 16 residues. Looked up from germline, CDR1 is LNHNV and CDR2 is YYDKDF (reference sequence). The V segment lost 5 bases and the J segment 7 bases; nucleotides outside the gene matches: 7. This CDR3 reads CATSERDRGIANVLTF. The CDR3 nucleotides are TGTGCCACCAGCGAGCGGGACAGGGGGATTGCCAACGTCCTGACTTTC.

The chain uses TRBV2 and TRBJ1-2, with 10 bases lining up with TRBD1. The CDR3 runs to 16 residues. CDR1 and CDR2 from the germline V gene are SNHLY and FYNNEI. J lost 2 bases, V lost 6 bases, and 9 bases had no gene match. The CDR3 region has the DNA TGTGCCAGCAGCGTTAGACAGGGGGCTGGAAACTATGGCTACACCTTC. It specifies CASSVRQGAGNYGYTF. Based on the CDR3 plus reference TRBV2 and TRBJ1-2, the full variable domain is EPEVTQTPSHQVTQMGQEVILRCVPISNHLYFYWYRQILGQKVEFLVSFYNNEISEKSEIFDDQFSVERPDGSNFTLKIRSTKLEDSAMYFCASSVRQGAGNYGYTFGSGTRLTVV.

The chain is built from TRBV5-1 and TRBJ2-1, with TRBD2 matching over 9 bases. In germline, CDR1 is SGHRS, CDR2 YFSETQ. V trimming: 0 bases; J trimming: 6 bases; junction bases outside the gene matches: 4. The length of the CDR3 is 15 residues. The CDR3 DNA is TGCGCCAGCAGCTTGGATCCTAGCGGGGCCAATGAGCAGTTCTTC. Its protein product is CASSLDPSGANEQFF.

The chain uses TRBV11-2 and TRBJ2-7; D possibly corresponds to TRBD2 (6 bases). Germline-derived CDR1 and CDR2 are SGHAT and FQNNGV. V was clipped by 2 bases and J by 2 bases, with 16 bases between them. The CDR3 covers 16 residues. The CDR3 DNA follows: TGTGCCAGCAGCTTAAGGGGCCGGGACTTCACCTACGAGCAGTACTTC. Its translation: CASSLRGRDFTYEQYF.

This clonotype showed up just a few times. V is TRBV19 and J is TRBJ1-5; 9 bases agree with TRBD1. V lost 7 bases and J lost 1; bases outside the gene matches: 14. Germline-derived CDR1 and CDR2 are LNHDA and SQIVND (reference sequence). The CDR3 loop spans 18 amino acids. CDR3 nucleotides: TGTGCCAGTACGCGGGCGGACAGGGGTCTCCTAAGCAATCAGCCCCAGCATTTT. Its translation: CASTRADRGLLSNQPQHF.

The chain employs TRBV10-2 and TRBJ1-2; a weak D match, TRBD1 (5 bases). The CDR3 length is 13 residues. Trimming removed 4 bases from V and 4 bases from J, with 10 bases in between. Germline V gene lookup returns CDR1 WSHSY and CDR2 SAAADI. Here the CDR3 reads CASSGGRAYGYTF. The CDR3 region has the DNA TGCGCCAGCAGTGGGGGCAGGGCCTATGGCTACACCTTC.

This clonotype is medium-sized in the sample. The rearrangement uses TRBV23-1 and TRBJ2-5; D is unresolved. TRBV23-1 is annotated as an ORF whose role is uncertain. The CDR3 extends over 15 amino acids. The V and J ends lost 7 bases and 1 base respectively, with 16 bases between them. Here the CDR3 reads CASTPRWGPQETQYF. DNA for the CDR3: TGCGCCAGCACACCTCGATGGGGTCCCCAAGAGACCCAGTACTTC.

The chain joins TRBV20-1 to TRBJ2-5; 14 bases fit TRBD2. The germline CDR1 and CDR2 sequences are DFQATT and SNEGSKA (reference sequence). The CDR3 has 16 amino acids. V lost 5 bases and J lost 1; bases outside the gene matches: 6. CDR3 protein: CSAEGTSGGPQETQYF. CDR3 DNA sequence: TGCAGTGCTGAGGGGACTAGCGGGGGCCCCCAAGAGACCCAGTACTTC.

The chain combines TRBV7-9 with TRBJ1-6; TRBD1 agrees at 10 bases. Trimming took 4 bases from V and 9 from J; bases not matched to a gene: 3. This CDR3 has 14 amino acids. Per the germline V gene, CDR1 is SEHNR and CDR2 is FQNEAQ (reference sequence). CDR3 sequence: CASSWGQGFSPLHF. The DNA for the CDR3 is TGTGCCAGCAGCTGGGGACAGGGGTTTTCACCCCTCCACTTT. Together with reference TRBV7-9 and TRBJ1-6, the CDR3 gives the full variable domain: DTGVSQNPRHKITKRGQNVTFRCDPISEHNRLYWYRQTLGQGPEFLTYFQNEAQLEKSRLLSDRFSAERPKGSFSTLEIQRTEQGDSAMYLCASSWGQGFSPLHFGNGTRLTVT.

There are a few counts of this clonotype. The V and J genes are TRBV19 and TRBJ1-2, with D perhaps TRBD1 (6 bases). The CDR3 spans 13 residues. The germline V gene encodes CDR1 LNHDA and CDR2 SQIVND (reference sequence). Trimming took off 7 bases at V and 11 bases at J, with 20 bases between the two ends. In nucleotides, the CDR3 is TGTGCCAGTACCCGGCTCGGGGGCGGAGGTTACACCTTC. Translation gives CASTRLGGGGYTF.

CDR3 region: CASSQVGNTIYF. In nucleotides, the CDR3 is TGTGCCAGCAGCCAAGTAGGAAACACCATATATTTT. J is TRBJ1-3 and V is TRBV14; D uncertain. The CDR3 is made up of 12 amino acids. CDR1 is SGHDN, CDR2 FVKESK, per germline. V lost 1 base to trimming and J lost 4 bases, with 2 bases between them.